This T cell receptor beta chain stems from a study of blood T cell repertoires in COVID-19. This clone has only a few counts. Original methodology: The assay estimated nucleated cells by amplifying reference gene primers. TCRdb's table, derived via immunoSEQ multiplex PCR, lists solely in-frame clones and lacks some. That table supplies the V and J calls and clone size; D and trimming were determined from the DNA. The table lists about 300,000 clones, about 88% of them singletons. The TCR comes from a man in his 70s with acute or convalescent COVID-19. The sequenced sample was peripheral blood.

CDR3 sequence: CAWTSLAGRNTGELFF. The DNA of the CDR3 is TGTGCCTGGACCTCTTTAGCGGGGAGGAACACCGGGGAGCTGTTTTTT. This rearrangement joins TRBV30 to TRBJ2-2; 8 bases are a match to TRBD2. Germline V gives CDR1 GTSNPN, CDR2 SVGIG (reference sequence). With V trimmed by 4 bases and J by 1 base, 8 bases remained unmatched. This CDR3 has 16 residues. The whole variable domain, remainder taken from reference TRBV30 and TRBJ2-2, is SQTIHQWPATLVQPVGSPLSLECTVEGTSNPNLYWYRQAAGRGLQLLFYSVGIGQISSEVPQNLSASRPQDRQFILSSKKLLLSDSGFYLCAWTSLAGRNTGELFFGEGSRLTVL.